This is a list of T cell receptor beta chains from one sample in a study of shared clonotypes between healthy human individuals. Assay used: immunoSEQ multiplex PCR; TCRdb lists only in-frame clones, some missing. The top ten clones hold 0.95% to 1.5% of a sample with some 1.4 million clones, roughly 96% of them seen once. Sequencing input: naive CD4+ T cells sorted from blood. Every receptor here comes from a man younger than 40 in good health. CDR3s include the opening cysteine and the closing phenylalanine or tryptophan. The D gene is left open where the match is weak. Clone size is given for some rows only: seen once, a few or many times, or a class if the clone is expanded.

j_gene	v_gene	abundance	d_gene	CDR3aa	CDR3nt
TRBJ2-1	TRBV28	-	TRBD2	CASSFSGRGYNEQFF	TGTGCCAGCAGTTTTAGCGGGAGGGGTTACAATGAGCAGTTCTTC
TRBJ2-3	TRBV30	-	-	CAWGGNSDTQYF	TGTGCCTGGGGCGGGAATTCAGATACGCAGTATTTT
TRBJ1-5	TRBV2	-	-	CASTPEVGHQPQHF	TGTGCCAGCACCCCTGAGGTGGGCCATCAGCCCCAGCATTTT
TRBJ1-3	TRBV7-9	-	-	CASSLGTGSYGNTIYF	TGTGCCAGCAGCTTAGGCACAGGGTCTTATGGAAACACCATATATTTT
TRBJ1-5	TRBV19	-	TRBD1	CASFGVGQGGNQPQHF	TGTGCCAGTTTCGGAGTGGGACAGGGAGGCAATCAGCCCCAGCATTTT
TRBJ2-2	TRBV19	-	-	CASSIIRLTNTGELFF	TGTGCCAGTAGTATCATCCGACTTACGAACACCGGGGAGCTGTTTTTT
TRBJ1-1	TRBV19	-	-	CASSIAGSPAEAFF	TGTGCCAGTAGTATTGCGGGATCCCCGGCTGAAGCTTTCTTT
TRBJ2-7	TRBV19	-	TRBD1	CARLLGDREDEQYF	TGTGCCAGACTCTTGGGGGACAGGGAGGATGAGCAGTACTTC
TRBJ2-1	TRBV18	-	-	CASSVLEVQNEQFF	TGTGCCAGCTCAGTACTAGAGGTGCAAAATGAGCAGTTCTTC
TRBJ2-1	TRBV5-1	-	TRBD2	CASYETSGSYNEQFF	TGCGCCAGTTACGAAACTAGCGGGTCCTACAATGAGCAGTTCTTC
TRBJ2-2	TRBV14	-	-	CASSQVSARTGELFF	TGTGCCAGCAGCCAAGTCTCCGCTAGGACCGGGGAGCTGTTTTTT
TRBJ2-7	TRBV5-1	-	-	CASSSGLVYEQYF	TGCGCCAGCAGCTCGGGACTCGTCTACGAGCAGTACTTC
TRBJ2-7	TRBV27	-	TRBD1	CASSLIGQGGYEQYF	TGTGCCAGCAGTTTGATTGGACAGGGTGGTTACGAGCAGTACTTC
TRBJ2-7	TRBV5-1	-	TRBD2	CASSLGLVGTSGYEQYF	TGCGCCAGCAGCTTGGGATTGGTTGGGACTAGCGGATACGAGCAGTACTTC
TRBJ2-3	TRBV27	-	-	CASSLRASGTDTQYF	TGTGCCAGCAGTTTACGGGCTAGCGGCACAGATACGCAGTATTTT
TRBJ1-1	TRBV14	once	-	CASSQSGIEAFF	TGTGCCAGCAGCCAGTCCGGGATTGAAGCTTTCTTT
TRBJ2-3	TRBV7-2	-	-	CASSLGGLAAHTDTQYF	TGTGCCAGCAGCTTAGGGGGGTTAGCGGCTCACACAGATACGCAGTATTTT
TRBJ2-3	TRBV7-6	-	TRBD2	CASSPTPGLAASSTDTQYF	TGTGCCAGCAGCCCTACCCCGGGACTAGCGGCTTCTAGCACAGATACGCAGTATTTT
TRBJ2-7	TRBV25-1	-	TRBD2	CASSPPGLAGEREQYF	TGTGCCAGCAGTCCTCCGGGACTAGCGGGAGAGCGAGAGCAGTACTTC
TRBJ2-2	TRBV25-1	-	TRBD2	CASSEYISGRATGELFF	TGTGCCAGCAGTGAATATATCAGCGGGAGGGCGACCGGGGAGCTGTTTTTT
TRBJ2-3	TRBV11-3	once	TRBD1	CASSRGQGGGDTQYF	TGTGCCAGCAGCCGTGGACAGGGTGGAGGAGATACGCAGTATTTT
TRBJ2-7	TRBV4-3	-	-	CASSLSQPGYEQYF	TGCGCCAGCAGTCTCTCCCAACCTGGATACGAGCAGTACTTC
TRBJ2-7	TRBV5-1	-	TRBD2	CASSPTSGLYEQYF	TGCGCCAGCAGCCCTACTAGCGGGCTCTACGAGCAGTACTTC
TRBJ2-7	TRBV27	-	TRBD1	CASSSRQGAFLRDF	TGTGCCAGCAGTTCAAGACAGGGGGCCTTTCTAAGGGACTTC
TRBJ1-2	TRBV5-6	-	-	CASSLNPGQNYGYTF	TGTGCCAGCAGCTTGAATCCAGGACAGAACTATGGCTACACCTTC
TRBJ2-7	TRBV7-2	-	-	CASSDRDNYEQYF	TGTGCCAGCAGCGACCGGGACAACTACGAGCAGTACTTC
TRBJ2-1	TRBV10-1	-	TRBD2	CASSESSGRYNEQFF	TGCGCCAGCAGTGAATCCAGCGGGAGATACAATGAGCAGTTCTTC
TRBJ2-1	TRBV18	once	TRBD2	CASSPPSGRANEQFF	TGTGCCAGCTCACCCCCGAGCGGGAGGGCCAATGAGCAGTTCTTC
TRBJ2-3	TRBV30	once	TRBD2	CAWGGTDTQYF	TGTGCTTGGGGAGGGACAGATACGCAGTATTTT
TRBJ2-4	TRBV5-1	-	-	CASSLIPTRGAGPLAKNIQYF	TGCGCCAGCAGTTTAATCCCTACCAGGGGGGCAGGACCACTAGCCAAAAACATTCAGTACTTC
TRBJ2-1	TRBV6-4	-	TRBD2	CASIGRTSGYNEQFF	TGTGCCAGCATTGGACGGACTAGCGGCTACAATGAGCAGTTCTTC
TRBJ2-7	TRBV9	-	TRBD2	CASSRTSGPSYEQYF	TGTGCCAGCAGTCGGACTAGCGGGCCCTCCTACGAGCAGTACTTC
TRBJ2-2	TRBV19	-	TRBD2	CASRGGTSGRLDTGELFF	TGTGCCAGTAGGGGCGGGACTAGCGGGAGACTCGACACCGGGGAGCTGTTTTTT
TRBJ2-7	TRBV7-2	once	TRBD1	CASSLQGASYEQYF	TGTGCCAGCAGCTTACAGGGGGCTTCCTACGAGCAGTACTTC
TRBJ1-1	TRBV2	-	-	CASAEGLPNTEAFF	TGTGCCAGCGCTGAGGGCCTCCCGAACACTGAAGCTTTCTTT
TRBJ2-1	TRBV18	-	-	CASSPKAGGENNEQFF	TGTGCCAGCTCACCAAAAGCGGGCGGAGAGAACAATGAGCAGTTCTTC
TRBJ2-2	TRBV6-6	-	-	CASSYSKATGELFF	TGTGCCAGCAGTTACTCGAAAGCGACCGGGGAGCTGTTTTTT
TRBJ1-2	TRBV7-9	-	TRBD1	CASSSSGGAGGYTF	TGTGCCAGCAGTAGTTCAGGGGGCGCGGGTGGCTACACCTTC
TRBJ1-4	TRBV7-9	-	TRBD1	CASSYRGTVNEKLFF	TGTGCCAGCAGCTACCGGGGGACAGTTAATGAAAAACTGTTTTTT
TRBJ2-5	TRBV10-3	-	-	CAISAKRDETQYF	TGTGCCATCAGCGCCAAAAGAGATGAGACCCAGTACTTC
TRBJ2-5	TRBV7-9	-	-	CASSPLWGSPGVETQYF	TGTGCCAGCAGCCCCCTCTGGGGGTCTCCGGGGGTGGAGACCCAGTACTTC
TRBJ2-7	TRBV7-2	-	-	CASSLVGLETYEQYF	TGTGCCAGCAGCTTAGTAGGTCTAGAAACCTACGAGCAGTACTTC
TRBJ1-5	TRBV6-1	-	TRBD1	CASRGGQGSNQPQHF	TGTGCCAGCAGGGGGGGACAGGGTAGCAATCAGCCCCAGCATTTT
TRBJ2-3	TRBV30	-	-	CAWSPLAKPTDTQYF	TGTGCCTGGAGCCCCCTAGCGAAACCAACAGATACGCAGTATTTT
TRBJ2-7	TRBV28	-	TRBD2	CASSSTSGTAYEQYF	TGTGCCAGCAGTTCCACTAGCGGGACAGCCTACGAGCAGTACTTC
TRBJ1-3	TRBV7-9	-	-	CASSPRGGSSGNTIYF	TGTGCCAGCAGCCCTCGGGGGGGAAGCTCTGGAAACACCATATATTTT
TRBJ2-1	TRBV5-1	-	TRBD1	CASSVDKTGYNEQFF	TGCGCCAGCAGCGTAGATAAGACAGGGTACAATGAGCAGTTCTTC
TRBJ2-2	TRBV9	-	TRBD1	CASSVAQGADTGELFF	TGTGCCAGCAGCGTAGCACAGGGGGCGGACACCGGGGAGCTGTTTTTT
TRBJ2-5	TRBV15	-	-	CATSRDRSTQYF	TGTGCCACCAGCAGAGATCGTAGTACCCAGTACTTC
TRBJ2-7	TRBV6-6	-	-	CASTRGEFYEQYF	TGTGCCAGCACCAGGGGCGAGTTCTACGAGCAGTACTTC
TRBJ1-5	TRBV5-6	-	-	CASSLAAANQPQHF	TGTGCCAGCAGCTTGGCGGCGGCCAATCAGCCCCAGCATTTT
TRBJ2-3	TRBV10-2	-	-	CASSEPNTDTQYF	TGCGCCAGCAGTGAGCCTAACACAGATACGCAGTATTTT